The 15 T cell receptor beta chains below all came from one sample that was sequenced in a study of T cell responses to AZD1222 COVID-19 vaccine. Measured with immunoSEQ multiplex PCR; TCRdb has only the in-frame clones, and not every one. The data show about 140,000 clones, approximately 95% seen once. The sequenced sample was peripheral blood, obtained on day 0 of MenACWY control vaccination. The receptors were sampled from an adult in good health.

The chain combines TRBV5-6 with TRBJ1-1; D not resolved. The V and J ends lost 4 bases and 4 bases respectively, with 11 bases between them. From germline, CDR1 is SGHDT and CDR2 YYEEEE. The CDR3 runs 13 residues. CDR3 DNA sequence: TGTGCCAGCAGCCTGCCGGGAGGCACTGAAGCTTTCTTT. It is translated as CASSLPGGTEAFF.

CDR3 sequence (DNA): TGTGCCAGCAGTTTGACTAGGACCGGGGAGCTGTTTTTT. Its protein product is CASSLTRTGELFF. This chain links TRBV7-3 with TRBJ2-2, with D possibly TRBD2 on 6 matching bases. The CDR3 is 13 amino acids. The V gene's germline CDR1 is SGHTA and CDR2 FQGTGA. Trimming stripped 6 bases from V and 5 bases from J, with 10 bases between.

The chain uses TRBV18 and TRBJ1-6; 8 nucleotides line up with TRBD1. Germline V CDR1 and CDR2: KGHSH, LQKENI. Losses at the gene ends were 6 bases for V and 7 bases for J; bases not matched to a gene: 8. CDR3 length equals 15 residues. The CDR3 is CASSLDRAGNSPLHF. The CDR3 coding sequence is TGTGCCAGCTCCTTGGACAGGGCGGGGAATTCACCCCTCCACTTT.

The V gene is TRBV30, the J gene TRBJ1-2; 8 bases map to TRBD1. This CDR3 comprises 12 residues. The junction had 7 bases not matched to a gene; V was cut back by 5 bases and J by 8 bases. Per the germline V gene, CDR1 is GTSNPN and CDR2 is SVGIG (reference sequence). Here the CDR3 DNA reads TGTGCCTGGGGGACAGGTTTAGGAGGCTACACCTTC. It codes for CAWGTGLGGYTF.

V usage is TRBV6-1 and J usage is TRBJ2-3; D possibly matches TRBD1 or TRBD2 (5 bases each). Germline V gene lookup returns CDR1 MNHNS and CDR2 SASEGT. The CDR3 runs 14 residues. Trimming left V 3 bases short and J 3 bases short, with 10 bases between. In DNA, the CDR3 is TGTGCCAGCAGTGATGATGGGGGTACAGATACGCAGTATTTT. It specifies CASSDDGGTDTQYF.

The V call is TRBV12-3 or TRBV12-4, the J call TRBJ1-2; the D gene is possibly TRBD1 (6 bases). This CDR3 is built from 12 residues. V was clipped by 5 bases and J by 8 bases, with 12 bases between them. The CDR3 sequence: CASSPYDRGYTF. CDR3 nucleotides: TGTGCCAGCAGTCCGTATGACAGGGGCTACACCTTC.

The genes are TRBV5-4 and TRBJ2-7; 9 nucleotides line up with TRBD2. V lost 4 bases, J lost 2 bases, and 4 bases stayed unmatched. The germline gives CDR1 SGHNT, CDR2 YYREEE (reference sequence). The CDR3 has 14 residues. CDR3 region: CASSRTSDPYEQYF. Written as DNA, the CDR3 is TGTGCCAGCAGCCGGACTAGCGATCCCTACGAGCAGTACTTC.

The chain links TRBV19 to TRBJ1-6; D may be TRBD1 (5 bases). V lost 4 bases to trimming and J lost 10 bases, with 14 bases between them. The CDR3 spans 14 residues. Germline V gene sequence: CDR1 LNHDA, CDR2 SQIVND (reference sequence). The CDR3 protein is CASSKEAEGSPLHF. The CDR3 DNA reads TGTGCCAGTAGTAAGGAGGCAGAGGGGTCACCCCTCCACTTT.

The chain combines TRBV4-3 with TRBJ1-2; the match to TRBD1 covers 9 bases. Germline assignment: CDR1 LGHNA and CDR2 YSLEER. This CDR3 comprises 16 residues. Trimming at V came to 5 bases and at J to 6 bases, leaving 13 bases not matched to a gene. The CDR3 DNA is TGCGCCAGCAGCTCCGCCCCCGGGACAGGGTTCGATGGCTACACCTTC. It encodes CASSSAPGTGFDGYTF.

The rearrangement joins TRBV7-9 to TRBJ2-6; unclear D gene. This CDR3 is built from 14 residues. V lost 5 bases and J lost 0, with 5 bases in between. Germline V gene data show CDR1 as SEHNR and CDR2 as FQNEAQ (reference sequence). The CDR3 loop is CASSPPSGANVLTF. CDR3 nucleotide sequence: TGTGCCAGCAGCCCCCCCTCTGGGGCCAACGTCCTGACTTTC.

This chain joins TRBV7-8 and TRBJ2-7; 15 bases fit TRBD2. The CDR3 has 17 residues. J lost 0 bases, V lost 6 bases, and 6 bases had no gene match. Germline-derived CDR1 and CDR2 are SGHVS and FQNEAQ. The chain's CDR3 is CASRRGLAGGFSYEQYF. The DNA for the CDR3 is TGTGCCAGCAGACGGGGACTAGCGGGGGGTTTCTCCTACGAGCAGTACTTC.

This rearrangement joins TRBV7-2 to TRBJ1-4, with unresolved D. Trimming cost V 1 base and J 3 bases, with 6 bases left between them. Germline CDR1 reads SGHTA; CDR2 reads FQGNSA. The CDR3 loop spans 14 amino acids. CDR3 in DNA: TGTGCCAGCAGCTTAGGGCTGTCTAATGAAAAACTGTTTTTT. Residues: CASSLGLSNEKLFF.

The gene calls are TRBV5-1 and TRBJ2-7; 9 bases map to TRBD2. The germline CDR1 and CDR2 sequences are SGHRS and YFSETQ. The CDR3 has 16 residues. Unmatched junction bases numbered 6, after V lost 0 bases and J lost 2 bases. CDR3 region: CASSLATSGHPYEQYF. The DNA of the CDR3 is TGCGCCAGCAGCTTGGCAACTAGCGGGCATCCCTACGAGCAGTACTTC.

The rearrangement uses TRBV5-1 and TRBJ2-3; TRBD1 matches at 7 bases. CDR1 is SGHRS, CDR2 YFSETQ, per germline. The CDR3 has 19 amino acids. V trimming: 4 bases; J trimming: 1 base; junction bases outside the gene matches: 18. The CDR3 protein is CASSARDSHGFPRTDTQYF. As DNA, the CDR3 is TGCGCCAGCAGCGCCCGGGACAGCCACGGGTTCCCTCGCACAGATACGCAGTATTTT. The complete variable domain, with remaining parts taken from reference TRBV5-1 and TRBJ2-3, reads KAGVTQTPRYLIKTRGQQVTLSCSPISGHRSVSWYQQTPGQGLQFLFEYFSETQRNKGNFPGRFSGRQFSNSRSEMNVSTLELGDSALYLCASSARDSHGFPRTDTQYFGPGTRLTVL.

The V and J genes are TRBV2 and TRBJ1-4; 8 positions agree with TRBD1. The trim removed 4 bases at V and 2 bases at J, leaving 3 bases unmatched. Germline V CDR1 and CDR2: SNHLY, FYNNEI. The CDR3 totals 15 residues. This CDR3 reads CASSVRGRTNEKLFF. The CDR3 nucleotides read TGTGCCAGCAGTGTCAGGGGGCGTACTAATGAAAAACTGTTTTTT.